This T cell receptor (beta chain) was identified during a study of Graves' ophthalmopathy and Graves' hyperthyroidism. The overall study: No progression to ophthalmopathy over 18 months defined stable hyperthyroidism.

From RNA, the CDR3 regions of TCR beta chains were amplified and sequenced. Investigators did first-round RT-PCR with HTBI primers, then second-round multiplex PCR. Each CDR3 protein gets one entry after TCRdb re-called the multiplex PCR reads with MiXCR. This table has around 1,000,000 distinct CDR3 sequences, approximately 35% appearing once. V was pared by 4 bases and J by 6 bases, with 17 bases between. The CDR3 has 14 amino acids. The germline CDR1 and CDR2 sequences are SGHDT and YYEEEE. Participants with hyperthyroidism, aged 18 to 65, were newly diagnosed with under 2 months' duration. The study excluded patients with other autoimmune diseases, uncontrolled infections, pregnancy or lactation. A diagnosis was made from clinical symptoms together with serum thyroxine, TRAb, thyroid ultrasound and orbital computed tomography.

The J gene is TRBJ2-7, the V gene TRBV5-6, with a tentative D call TRBD2 (6 bases). Sequencing was carried out using peripheral blood or thyroid tissue (not recorded which). This clonotype was obtained from an adult man with Graves' hyperthyroidism. The CDR3 bases are TGTGCCAGCAGCCCCCCTAGCGAGGGGAGCGAGCAGTACTTC. Translated: CASSPPSEGSEQYF.